This TCR beta chain is from a study of cytomegalovirus exposure and HLA in healthy donors. Study in general: A prior study identified 117 million unique TCR beta sequences from 180 million or so T cells. Inside one of the first data releases sat around 80 million unique TCRs taken from HLA-typed donors.

The CDR3 runs to 15 residues. From germline, CDR1 is SGHVS and CDR2 FNYEAQ. The V and J ends lost 5 bases and 4 bases respectively, with 15 bases between them. In its sample, this clone was seen a few times. Its cognate antigen is unknown. Study outcomes and limitations: As a later analysis showed, a missense DCLRE1C variant was linked to trimming of TCR beta V- and J-genes. According to an earlier analysis, most TCR beta V segments yielded productive rearrangements about 90% or about 30% of the time.

Both 60 Vbeta primers and 13 Jbeta primers went into the PCR. This table comes from immunoSEQ multiplex PCR, and its TCRdb copy is limited to in-frame clones, with some not included. The sample has about 220,000 clones, about four fifths seen once. The genes are TRBV7-6 and TRBJ2-1; perhaps TRBD1 as D (6 bases). The sample comprised PBMCs. The sequence came from a woman aged 40 to 55 in good health and CMV-seropositive. Written as DNA, the CDR3 is TGTGCCAGCAGCCGCGAGGTAGGGGGTTACAATGAGCAGTTCTTC. This gives the protein CASSREVGGYNEQFF.